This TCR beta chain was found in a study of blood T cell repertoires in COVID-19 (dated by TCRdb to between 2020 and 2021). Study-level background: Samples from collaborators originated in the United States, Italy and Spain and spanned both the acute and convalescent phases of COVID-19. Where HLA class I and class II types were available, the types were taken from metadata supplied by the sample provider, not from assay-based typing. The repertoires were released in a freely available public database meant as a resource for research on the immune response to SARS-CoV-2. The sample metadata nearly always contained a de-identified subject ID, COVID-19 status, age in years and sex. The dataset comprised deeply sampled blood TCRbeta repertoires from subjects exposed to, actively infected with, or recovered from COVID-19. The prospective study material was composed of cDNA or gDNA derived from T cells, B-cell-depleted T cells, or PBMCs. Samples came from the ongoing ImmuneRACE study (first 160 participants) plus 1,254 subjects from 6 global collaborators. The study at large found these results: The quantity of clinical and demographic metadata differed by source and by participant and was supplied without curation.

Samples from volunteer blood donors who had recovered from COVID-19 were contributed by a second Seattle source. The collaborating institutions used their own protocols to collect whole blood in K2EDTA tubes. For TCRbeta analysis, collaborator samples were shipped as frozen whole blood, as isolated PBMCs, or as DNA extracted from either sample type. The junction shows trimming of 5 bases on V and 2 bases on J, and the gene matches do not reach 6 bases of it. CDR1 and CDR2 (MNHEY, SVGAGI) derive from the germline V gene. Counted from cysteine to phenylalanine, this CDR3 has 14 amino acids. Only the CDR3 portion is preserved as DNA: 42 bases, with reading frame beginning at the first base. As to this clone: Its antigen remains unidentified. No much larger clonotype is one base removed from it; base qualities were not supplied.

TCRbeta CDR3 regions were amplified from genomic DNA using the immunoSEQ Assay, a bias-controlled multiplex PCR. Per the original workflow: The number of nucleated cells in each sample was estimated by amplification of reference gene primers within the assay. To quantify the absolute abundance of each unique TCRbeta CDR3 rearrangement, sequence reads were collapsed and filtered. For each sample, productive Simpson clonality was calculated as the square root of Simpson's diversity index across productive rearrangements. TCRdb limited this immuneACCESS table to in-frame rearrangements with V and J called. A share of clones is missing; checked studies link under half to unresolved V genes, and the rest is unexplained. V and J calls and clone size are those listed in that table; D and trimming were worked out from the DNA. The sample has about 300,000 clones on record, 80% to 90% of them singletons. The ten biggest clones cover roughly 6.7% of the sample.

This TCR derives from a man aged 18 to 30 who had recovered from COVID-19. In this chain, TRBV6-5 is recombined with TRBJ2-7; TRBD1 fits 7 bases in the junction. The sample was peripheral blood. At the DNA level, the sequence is TGTGCCAGCAGTCAGAACAGGGGAACCTACGAGCAGTACTTC. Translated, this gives CASSQNRGTYEQYF.